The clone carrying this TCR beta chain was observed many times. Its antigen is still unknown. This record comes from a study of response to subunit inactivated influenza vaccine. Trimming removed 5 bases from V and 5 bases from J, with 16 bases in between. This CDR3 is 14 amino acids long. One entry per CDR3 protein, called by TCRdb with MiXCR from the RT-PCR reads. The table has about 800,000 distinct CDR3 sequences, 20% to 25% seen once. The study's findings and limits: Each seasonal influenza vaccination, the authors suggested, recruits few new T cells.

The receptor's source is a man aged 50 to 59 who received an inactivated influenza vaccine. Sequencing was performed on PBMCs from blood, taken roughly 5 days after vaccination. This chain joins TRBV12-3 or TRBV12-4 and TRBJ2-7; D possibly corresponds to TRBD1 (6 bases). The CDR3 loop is CASSTRGGSNEQYF. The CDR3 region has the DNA TGTGCCAGCAGTACCCGAGGGGGTTCAAACGAGCAGTACTTC.